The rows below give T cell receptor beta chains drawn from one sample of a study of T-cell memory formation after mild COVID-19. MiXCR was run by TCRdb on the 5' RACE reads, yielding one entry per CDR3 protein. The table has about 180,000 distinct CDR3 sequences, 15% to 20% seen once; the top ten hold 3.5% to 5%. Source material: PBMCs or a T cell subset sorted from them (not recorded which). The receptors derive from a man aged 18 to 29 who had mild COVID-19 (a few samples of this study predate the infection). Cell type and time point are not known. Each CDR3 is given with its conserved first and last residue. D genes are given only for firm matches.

CDR3 protein: CASTGQLNTEAFF; J gene: TRBJ1-1; D gene: TRBD1; CDR3 length: 13; V gene: TRBV2
CDR3 protein: CSARGPTDTQYF; J gene: TRBJ2-3; D gene: -; CDR3 length: 12; V gene: TRBV20-1
CDR3 protein: CASSLGGNYLDSPLHF; J gene: TRBJ1-6; D gene: -; CDR3 length: 16; V gene: TRBV7-9
CDR3 protein: CASSLSYGTDSNQPQHF; J gene: TRBJ1-5; D gene: TRBD1; CDR3 length: 17; V gene: TRBV4-3
CDR3 protein: CASSLTGQGIPGELFF; J gene: TRBJ2-2; D gene: TRBD1; CDR3 length: 16; V gene: TRBV7-7
CDR3 protein: CASSLAGRYGYTF; J gene: TRBJ1-2; D gene: -; CDR3 length: 13; V gene: TRBV7-9
CDR3 protein: CASSTDDLLFF; J gene: TRBJ2-1; D gene: -; CDR3 length: 11; V gene: TRBV5-1
CDR3 protein: CASSQGPETGPSRAFF; J gene: TRBJ1-1; D gene: TRBD1; CDR3 length: 16; V gene: TRBV4-1
CDR3 protein: CASSPGGGRATNEKLFF; J gene: TRBJ1-4; D gene: -; CDR3 length: 17; V gene: TRBV7-2
CDR3 protein: CASSELGNQPQHF; J gene: TRBJ1-5; D gene: -; CDR3 length: 13; V gene: TRBV2
CDR3 protein: CSARGAGDASNYGYTF; J gene: TRBJ1-2; D gene: -; CDR3 length: 16; V gene: TRBV20-1
CDR3 protein: CSARDLRKETQYF; J gene: TRBJ2-5; D gene: -; CDR3 length: 13; V gene: TRBV20-1
CDR3 protein: CASSVQLTNEQFF; J gene: TRBJ2-1; D gene: -; CDR3 length: 13; V gene: TRBV10-1
CDR3 protein: CASKRQGINEQFF; J gene: TRBJ2-1; D gene: TRBD1; CDR3 length: 13; V gene: TRBV7-2
CDR3 protein: CASSWGTLRHF; J gene: TRBJ2-5; D gene: -; CDR3 length: 11; V gene: TRBV7-2
CDR3 protein: CASSLVQGANTGELFF; J gene: TRBJ2-2; D gene: TRBD1; CDR3 length: 16; V gene: TRBV11-3
CDR3 protein: CASSQDGAYEQYF; J gene: TRBJ2-7; D gene: -; CDR3 length: 13; V gene: TRBV3-1
CDR3 protein: CASSQEDSNYGYTF; J gene: TRBJ1-2; D gene: -; CDR3 length: 14; V gene: TRBV4-3
CDR3 protein: CASSLWTGLTEAFF; J gene: TRBJ1-1; D gene: TRBD1; CDR3 length: 14; V gene: TRBV28
CDR3 protein: CASSQGGDRRYF; J gene: TRBJ2-3; D gene: TRBD1; CDR3 length: 12; V gene: TRBV4-2
CDR3 protein: CASSESDYRDTQYF; J gene: TRBJ2-3; D gene: -; CDR3 length: 14; V gene: TRBV10-1
CDR3 protein: CASSDSGYGYTF; J gene: TRBJ1-2; D gene: -; CDR3 length: 12; V gene: TRBV10-1
CDR3 protein: CASSSTRLNEQFF; J gene: TRBJ2-1; D gene: -; CDR3 length: 13; V gene: TRBV7-2
CDR3 protein: CASSQDGLTNSPLHF; J gene: TRBJ1-6; D gene: -; CDR3 length: 15; V gene: TRBV4-2
CDR3 protein: CASSFTQRDLNF; J gene: TRBJ1-6; D gene: -; CDR3 length: 12; V gene: TRBV3-1
CDR3 protein: CASSSTRLAGAQDKQYF; J gene: TRBJ2-7; D gene: TRBD2; CDR3 length: 17; V gene: TRBV7-2
CDR3 protein: CASSLVGYSPLHF; J gene: TRBJ1-6; D gene: -; CDR3 length: 13; V gene: TRBV7-2
CDR3 protein: CASSLASGGRSTDTQYF; J gene: TRBJ2-3; D gene: TRBD2; CDR3 length: 17; V gene: TRBV5-1